The clone carrying this T cell receptor beta chain was detected only once. Antigen unknown. Germline V gene data show CDR1 as MNHNS and CDR2 as SASEGT. The CDR3 runs 15 residues. V lost 2 bases to trimming and J lost 2 bases, with 13 bases between them. This sample is part of a study of T cell responses to AZD1222 COVID-19 vaccine. Overall study results and limits: Distributed over spike, vaccine-associated CD4 TCRs predominated at 160-218 and 743-854. A mostly white British donor set with more females was recruited, and clonal diversity was possibly underestimated. Within unmutated variant regions lay the reported targets of nearly half of spike-specific TCRs. The peak T cell response came first, and repertoires were sampled only after it.

Some clones are missing from TCRdb's copy, which holds only in-frame ones; the method was immunoSEQ multiplex PCR. The data show around 78,000 clones, with around nine tenths seen just once and 3.5% to 5% held by the top ten. The chain uses TRBV6-1 and TRBJ2-7; D is ambiguous. The input for sequencing was peripheral blood, taken on day 0 of MenACWY control vaccination. This clonotype originated in an adult in good health. CDR3 in amino acids: CASSEPPSPAYEQYF. CDR3 DNA: TGTGCCAGCAGTGAACCACCCTCTCCCGCCTACGAGCAGTACTTC.